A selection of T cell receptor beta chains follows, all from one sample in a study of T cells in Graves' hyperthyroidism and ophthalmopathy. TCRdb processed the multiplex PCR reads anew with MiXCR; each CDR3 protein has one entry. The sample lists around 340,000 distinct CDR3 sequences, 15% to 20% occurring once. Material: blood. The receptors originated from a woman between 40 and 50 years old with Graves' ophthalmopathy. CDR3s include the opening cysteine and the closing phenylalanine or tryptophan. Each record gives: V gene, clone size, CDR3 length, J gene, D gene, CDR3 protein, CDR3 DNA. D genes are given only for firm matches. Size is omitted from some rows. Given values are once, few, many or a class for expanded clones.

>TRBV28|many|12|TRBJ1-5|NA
CASSKDVPAQHF
TGTGCCAGCAGTAAGGACGTTCCAGCCCAGCATTTT
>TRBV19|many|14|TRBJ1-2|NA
CASSLIEGRYGYTF
TGTGCCAGTAGCTTGATCGAGGGACGGTATGGCTACACCTTC
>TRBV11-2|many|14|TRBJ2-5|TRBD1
CASSFDRGQETQYF
TGTGCCAGCAGTTTTGACAGGGGGCAAGAGACCCAGTACTTC
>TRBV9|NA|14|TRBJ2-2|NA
CASSVVGENGELFF
TGTGCCAGCAGCGTAGTTGGGGAAAACGGGGAGCTGTTTTTT
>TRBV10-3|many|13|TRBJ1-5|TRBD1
CATGGQANQPQHF
TGTGCCACCGGAGGACAGGCTAATCAGCCCCAGCATTTT
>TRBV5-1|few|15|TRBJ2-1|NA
CASSLVDPSYNEQFF
TGCGCCAGCAGCTTGGTGGATCCATCCTACAATGAGCAGTTCTTC
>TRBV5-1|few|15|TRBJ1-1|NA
CASSFNLKGNTEAFF
TGCGCCAGCAGCTTCAACCTCAAGGGGAACACTGAAGCTTTCTTT
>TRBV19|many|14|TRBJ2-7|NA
CASSMTAGVYEQYF
TGTGCCAGTAGTATGACAGCAGGGGTCTACGAGCAGTACTTC
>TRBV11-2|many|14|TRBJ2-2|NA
CASSRRRGGWELFF
TGTGCCAGCAGTCGGCGCCGGGGTGGTTGGGAGCTGTTTTTT
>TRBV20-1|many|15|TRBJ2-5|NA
CSARDRLRVQETQYF
TGCAGTGCTAGAGATCGATTGCGGGTCCAAGAGACCCAGTACTTC
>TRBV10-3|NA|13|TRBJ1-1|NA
CAISEIRQAEAFF
TGTGCCATCAGTGAGATAAGACAGGCTGAAGCTTTCTTT
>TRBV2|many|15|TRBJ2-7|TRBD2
CASSERVASGTEQYF
TGTGCCAGCAGTGAGAGGGTGGCTAGCGGGACCGAGCAGTACTTC
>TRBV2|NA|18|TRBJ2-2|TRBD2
CASSVSRTSGWNTGELFF
TGTGCCAGCAGTGTATCCCGGACTAGCGGGTGGAACACCGGGGAGCTGTTTTTT
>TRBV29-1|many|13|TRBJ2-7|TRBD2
CSVFQRDGYEQYF
TGCAGCGTTTTCCAGCGGGACGGATACGAGCAGTACTTC
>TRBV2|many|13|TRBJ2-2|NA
CASKGSGTGELFF
TGTGCCAGCAAAGGTAGCGGCACCGGGGAGCTGTTTTTT
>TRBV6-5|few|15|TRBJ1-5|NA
CASSFGTAQNQPQHF
TGTGCCAGCAGTTTTGGGACGGCGCAGAATCAGCCCCAGCATTTT
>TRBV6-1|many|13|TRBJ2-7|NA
CASSDGGLYEQYF
TGTGCCAGCAGTGATGGGGGGCTCTACGAGCAGTACTTC
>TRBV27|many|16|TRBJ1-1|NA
CASSLRGGGWDTEAFF
TGTGCCAGCAGTTTAAGGGGGGGAGGATGGGACACTGAAGCTTTCTTT
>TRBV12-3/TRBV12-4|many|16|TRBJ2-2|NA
CASSFSGLANTGELFF
TGTGCCAGCAGTTTCAGCGGACTCGCGAACACCGGGGAGCTGTTTTTT
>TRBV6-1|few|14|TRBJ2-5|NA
CASSPTRQQETQYF
TGTGCCAGCAGCCCGACTAGACAACAAGAGACCCAGTACTTC
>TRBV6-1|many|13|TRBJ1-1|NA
CASVQTGNTEAFF
TGTGCCAGCGTACAAACGGGAAACACTGAAGCTTTCTTT
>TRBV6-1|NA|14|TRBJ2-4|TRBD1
CASSKGQQLDIQYF
TGTGCCAGCAGCAAGGGACAGCAACTAGACATTCAGTACTTC
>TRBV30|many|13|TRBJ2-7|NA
CAWSGTLSYEQYF
TGTGCCTGGAGTGGAACTCTAAGCTACGAGCAGTACTTC
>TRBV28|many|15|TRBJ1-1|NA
CASSPSRGGMTEAFF
TGTGCCAGCAGTCCATCTAGGGGAGGTATGACTGAAGCTTTCTTT
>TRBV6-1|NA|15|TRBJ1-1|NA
CASSEAATTGSEAFF
TGTGCCAGCAGTGAAGCAGCTACTACAGGGTCTGAAGCTTTCTTT
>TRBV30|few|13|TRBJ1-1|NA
CAWSGGSGTEAFF
TGTGCCTGGAGTGGGGGGTCTGGCACTGAAGCTTTCTTT
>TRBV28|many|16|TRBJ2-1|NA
CASSLILTGPTGEQFF
TGTGCCAGCAGTTTGATACTAACGGGCCCTACAGGGGAGCAGTTCTTC
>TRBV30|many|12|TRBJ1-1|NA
CAWSYTDTEAFF
TGTGCCTGGAGTTACACGGACACTGAAGCTTTCTTT
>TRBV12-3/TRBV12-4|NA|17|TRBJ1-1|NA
CASTLDLGLLMNTEAFF
TGTGCCAGCACTTTGGACCTAGGTCTTCTCATGAACACTGAAGCTTTCTTT
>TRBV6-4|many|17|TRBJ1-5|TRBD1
CATRGQGSPGRNQPQHF
TGTGCCACCCGCGGACAGGGGAGCCCAGGAAGAAATCAGCCCCAGCATTTT
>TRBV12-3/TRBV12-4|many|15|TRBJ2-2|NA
CASSFRDLGTGELFF
TGTGCCAGCAGTTTTAGGGACCTGGGAACCGGGGAGCTGTTTTTT
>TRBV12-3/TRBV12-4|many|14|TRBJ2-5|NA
CASRLGRRGETQYF
TGTGCCAGCAGGCTGGGGAGGCGAGGGGAGACCCAGTACTTC
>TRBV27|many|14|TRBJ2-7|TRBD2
CASLRSGGGGEQYF
TGTGCCAGCCTTAGGAGCGGCGGCGGGGGCGAGCAGTACTTC
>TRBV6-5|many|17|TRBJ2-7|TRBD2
CASSRIRTSGYSYEQYF
TGTGCCAGCAGTAGGATCCGGACTAGCGGATACTCCTACGAGCAGTACTTC
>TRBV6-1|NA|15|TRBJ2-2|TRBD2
CVSSPPGLATGELFF
TGTGTCAGCAGTCCTCCGGGACTAGCCACCGGGGAGCTGTTTTTT
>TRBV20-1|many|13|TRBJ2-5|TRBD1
CSARGTGKETQYF
TGCAGTGCTCGAGGGACAGGAAAAGAGACCCAGTACTTC
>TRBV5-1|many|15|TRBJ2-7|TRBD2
CASSPGGGNAYEQYF
TGCGCCAGCAGCCCGGGGGGAGGTAACGCCTACGAGCAGTACTTC
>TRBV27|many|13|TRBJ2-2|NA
CASSSLGTGELFF
TGTGCCAGCAGTTCCTTAGGGACCGGGGAGCTGTTTTTT
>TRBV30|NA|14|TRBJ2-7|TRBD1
CAWSPGQGAPEQYF
TGTGCCTGGAGTCCGGGACAGGGGGCGCCCGAGCAGTACTTC
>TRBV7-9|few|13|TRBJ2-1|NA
CASSPLEYNEQFF
TGTGCCAGCAGCCCACTAGAATACAATGAGCAGTTCTTC
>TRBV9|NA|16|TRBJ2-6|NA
CASSDGRHSGANVLTF
TGTGCCAGCAGCGACGGACGGCACTCTGGGGCCAACGTCCTGACTTTC
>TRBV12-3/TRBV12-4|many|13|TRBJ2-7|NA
CASSLDTVYEQYF
TGTGCCAGCAGTTTGGACACTGTCTACGAGCAGTACTTC
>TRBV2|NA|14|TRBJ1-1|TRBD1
CASRLRGQNTEAFF
TGTGCCAGCAGACTCAGGGGGCAGAACACTGAAGCTTTCTTT
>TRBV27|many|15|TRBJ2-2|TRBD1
CASREGQVNTGELFF
TGTGCCAGCAGGGAAGGACAGGTGAACACCGGGGAGCTGTTTTTT
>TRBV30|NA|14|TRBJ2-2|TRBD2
CAWEREKNTGELFF
TGTGCCTGGGAGCGGGAGAAGAACACCGGGGAGCTGTTTTTT
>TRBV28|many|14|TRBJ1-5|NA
CASSLRFSNQPQHF
TGTGCCAGCAGTTTACGGTTCTCCAATCAGCCCCAGCATTTT
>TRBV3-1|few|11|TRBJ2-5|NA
CASSQVQTQYF
TGTGCCAGCAGCCAAGTCCAGACCCAGTACTTC